This T cell receptor beta chain was obtained from a study of shared clonotypes between healthy human individuals. Whole-study results and caveats: Relative to clonotypes present in all four donors, those not shared had lower generation probabilities.

The repertoire was sequenced with immunoSEQ multiplex PCR; TCRdb's copy has only in-frame clones and lacks some. The sample has 2 million to 2.5 million clones; over 90% are singletons. Concerning this clone: Its antigen is not identified.

This sequence originates from a man in his late teens or twenties in good health. Some clones in this sample may be carry-over from other donors' samples. The sample comprised naive CD4+ T cells from PBMCs. The subset is: CD45RA+ positively selected.

Here the CDR3 DNA reads TGTGCCAGCAGTGACCCCAGACAGGGATCCTACGAGCAGTACTTC. Its translation: CASSDPRQGSYEQYF. This sequence joins TRBV25-1 and TRBJ2-7, with 7 bases fitting TRBD1. This CDR3 contains 15 residues. Trimming at V came to 3 bases and at J to 1 base, leaving 6 bases not matched to a gene. CDR1 and CDR2 from the germline V gene are MGHDK and SYGVNS.